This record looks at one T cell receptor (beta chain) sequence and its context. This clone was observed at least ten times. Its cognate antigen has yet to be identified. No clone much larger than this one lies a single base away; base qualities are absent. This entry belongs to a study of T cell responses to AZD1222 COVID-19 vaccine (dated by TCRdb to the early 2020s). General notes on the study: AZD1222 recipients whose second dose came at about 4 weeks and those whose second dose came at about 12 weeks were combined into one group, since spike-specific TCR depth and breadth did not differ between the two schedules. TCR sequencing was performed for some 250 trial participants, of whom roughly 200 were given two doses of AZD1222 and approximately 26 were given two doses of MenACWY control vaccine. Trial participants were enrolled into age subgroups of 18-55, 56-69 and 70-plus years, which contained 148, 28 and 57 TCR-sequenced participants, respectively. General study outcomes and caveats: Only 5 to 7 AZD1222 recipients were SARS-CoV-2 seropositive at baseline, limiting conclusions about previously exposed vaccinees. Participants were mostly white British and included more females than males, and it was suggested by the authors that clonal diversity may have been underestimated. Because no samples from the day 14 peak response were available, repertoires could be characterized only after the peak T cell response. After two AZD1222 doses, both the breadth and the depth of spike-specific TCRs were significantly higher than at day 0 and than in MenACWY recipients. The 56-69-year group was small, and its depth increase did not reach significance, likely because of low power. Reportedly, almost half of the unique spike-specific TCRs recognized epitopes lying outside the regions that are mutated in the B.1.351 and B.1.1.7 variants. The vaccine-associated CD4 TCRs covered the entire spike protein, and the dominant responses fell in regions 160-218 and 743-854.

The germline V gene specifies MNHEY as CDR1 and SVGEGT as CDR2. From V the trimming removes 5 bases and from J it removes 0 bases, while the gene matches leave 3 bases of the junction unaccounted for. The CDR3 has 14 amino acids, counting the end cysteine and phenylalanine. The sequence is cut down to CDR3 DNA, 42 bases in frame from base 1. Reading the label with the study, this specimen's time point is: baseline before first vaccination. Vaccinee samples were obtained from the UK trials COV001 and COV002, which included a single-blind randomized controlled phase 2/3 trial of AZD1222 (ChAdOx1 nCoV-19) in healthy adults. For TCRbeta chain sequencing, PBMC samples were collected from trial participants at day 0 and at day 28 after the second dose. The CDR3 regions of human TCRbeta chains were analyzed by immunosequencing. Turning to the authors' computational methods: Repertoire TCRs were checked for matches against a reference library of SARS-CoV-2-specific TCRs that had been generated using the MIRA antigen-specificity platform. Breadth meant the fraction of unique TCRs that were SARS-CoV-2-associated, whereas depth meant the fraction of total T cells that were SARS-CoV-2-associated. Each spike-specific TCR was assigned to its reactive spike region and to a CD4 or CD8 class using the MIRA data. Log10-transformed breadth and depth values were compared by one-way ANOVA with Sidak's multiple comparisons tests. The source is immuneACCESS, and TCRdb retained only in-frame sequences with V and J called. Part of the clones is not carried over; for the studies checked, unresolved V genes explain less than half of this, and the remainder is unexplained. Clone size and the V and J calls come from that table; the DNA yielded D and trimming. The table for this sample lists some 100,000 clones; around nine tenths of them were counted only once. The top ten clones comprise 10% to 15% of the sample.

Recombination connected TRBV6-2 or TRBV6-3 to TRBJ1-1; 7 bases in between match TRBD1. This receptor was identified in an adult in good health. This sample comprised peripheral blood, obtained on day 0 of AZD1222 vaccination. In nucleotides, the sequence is TGTGCCAGCAGTGGACAGGTTTTGAACACTGAAGCTTTCTTT. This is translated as CASSGQVLNTEAFF.